Included here is one TCR beta chain sequence, with context. Losses at the gene ends were 4 bases for V and 5 bases for J; bases not matched to a gene: 9. Germline CDR1 and CDR2: SGHRS and YFSETQ. This CDR3 comprises 16 residues. The sample originates from a study of T cell responses to AZD1222 COVID-19 vaccine. TCRdb's copy holds only in-frame clones and misses some; the assay was immunoSEQ multiplex PCR. The sample includes roughly 110,000 clones, roughly 89% seen only once; the top ten take 20% to 25%. This TCR came from an adult in good health. The sample consisted of peripheral blood, taken on day 0 of AZD1222 vaccination. The rearrangement uses TRBV5-1 and TRBJ2-5; 12 bases match TRBD2. CDR3 sequence reads: CASSRSLAGGRETQYF. DNA of the CDR3: TGCGCCAGCAGCCGAAGTCTAGCGGGGGGGCGTGAGACCCAGTACTTC. Combining the CDR3 with reference TRBV5-1 and TRBJ2-5 gives the whole variable domain KAGVTQTPRYLIKTRGQQVTLSCSPISGHRSVSWYQQTPGQGLQFLFEYFSETQRNKGNFPGRFSGRQFSNSRSEMNVSTLELGDSALYLCASSRSLAGGRETQYFGPGTRLLVL.